The 32 T cell receptor beta chains reported below all come from one sample, sequenced in a study of a mutant IDH1 vaccine in newly diagnosed glioma. Profiled with immunoSEQ multiplex PCR; TCRdb holds only in-frame clones, not every one. The data contain 75,000 to 80,000 clones, 75% to 90% of them seen just once; the ten biggest clones take up approximately 0.8%. Time point in this sample: week 23, last vaccination. A single vaccine dose contained 300 ug of mutant IDH1 20-mer peptide, and topical imiquimod was used with it. For these TCRs, the target antigens are not known. This specimen was PBMCs, taken from a glioma patient whose treatment included an IDH1 peptide vaccine. These TCRs come from a woman in her 50s with glioma.

This clone was observed a handful of times. The chain links TRBV20-1 to TRBJ1-4; D remains ambiguous. The germline CDR1 and CDR2 sequences are DFQATT and SNEGSKA (reference sequence). Trimming shortened V by 1 base and J by 5 bases, and 2 bases separated the two germline ends. The CDR3 contains 11 residues. The CDR3 sequence: CSARVNEKLFF. CDR3 coding DNA: TGCAGTGCTAGAGTAAATGAAAAACTGTTTTTT.

This chain uses TRBV28 with TRBJ1-5, with D uncertain. Germline CDR1 reads MDHEN; CDR2 reads SYDVKM. This CDR3 region has 14 residues. The ends were cut back, 6 bases at V and 4 bases at J, with 13 bases in the middle. The DNA for the CDR3 is TGTGCCAGCAGCCCTCCGGAAGGAAATCAGCCCCAGCATTTT. Translation gives CASSPPEGNQPQHF.

The chain uses TRBV5-6 and TRBJ2-7; 7 bases align to TRBD1. This CDR3 region has 16 residues. CDR1 and CDR2 from the germline V gene are SGHDT and YYEEEE. The J segment lost 7 bases and the V segment lost 4 bases, leaving 17 bases of the junction unmatched. The chain's CDR3 is CASSGQTGTPSWEQYF. The CDR3 DNA is TGTGCCAGCAGCGGACAGACAGGGACCCCTAGTTGGGAGCAGTACTTC.

The chain recombines TRBV7-9 with TRBJ2-5, with D possibly being TRBD1 (5 bases). The germline CDR1 and CDR2 sequences are SEHNR and FQNEAQ (reference sequence). V lost 2 bases, J lost 3 bases, and 7 bases lay in between. The CDR3 length is 13 residues. The CDR3 loop reads CASSLPGKETQYF. CDR3 DNA sequence: TGTGCCAGCAGCTTACCAGGGAAAGAGACCCAGTACTTC.

The V gene is TRBV5-1, the J gene TRBJ2-7; the D call may be TRBD1 or TRBD2 (5 bases each). V was shortened by 0 bases and J by 4 bases, with 20 bases between the two germline ends. This CDR3 contains 17 residues. Germline V gene lookup returns CDR1 SGHRS and CDR2 YFSETQ. The CDR3: CASSLGTGAHFGYEQYF. CDR3 DNA sequence: TGCGCCAGCAGCTTGGGCACCGGGGCACACTTCGGGTACGAGCAGTACTTC.

The V gene is TRBV5-1, the J gene TRBJ2-1; D not certain. With 0 bases removed from V and 1 base from J, the gap between germline ends came to 14 bases. From germline, CDR1 is SGHRS and CDR2 YFSETQ. The CDR3 totals 17 residues. The CDR3 DNA sequence: TGCGCCAGCAGCTTGGCGGGTCTAACGGGTTCCTACAATGAGCAGTTCTTC. Translation gives CASSLAGLTGSYNEQFF.

The rearrangement joins TRBV10-3 to TRBJ2-7; no reliable D call. V gave up 3 bases and J gave up 1 base, with 10 bases separating them. CDR1 and CDR2 from the germline V gene are ENHRY and SYGVKD. The CDR3 covers 14 residues. The CDR3 DNA sequence: TGTGCCATCAGTGATCCCGCCCTGTCCTACGAGCAGTACTTC. Its protein product is CAISDPALSYEQYF.

Of note for this clone: Other DNA sequences from this sample encode an identical CDR3 as well. The V gene is TRBV30, the J gene TRBJ2-3; D uncertain. The CDR3 consists of 11 residues. CDR1 and CDR2 from the germline V gene are GTSNPN and SVGIG (reference sequence). Trimming shortened V by 0 bases and J by 6 bases, and 4 bases separated the two germline ends. DNA for the CDR3: TGTGCCTGGAGTGTGGTGGATACGCAGTATTTT. Encoded protein: CAWSVVDTQYF.

On this clone itself: Other DNA sequences within the sample encode an identical CDR3. The CDR3 DNA reads as TGTGCCATCTCTGACAGGGGAGACAATGAGCAGTTCTTC. Translated: CAISDRGDNEQFF. J is TRBJ2-1 and V is TRBV10-3, with 8 bases lining up with TRBD1. V gave up 8 bases and J gave up 5 bases; unmatched junction bases: 5. Germline V CDR1 and CDR2: ENHRY, SYGVKD. This CDR3 region has 13 residues.

The rearrangement links TRBV4-2 to TRBJ2-5; no reliable D call. The CDR3 length is 13 residues. V was pared by 0 bases and J by 4 bases, with 6 bases between. Germline V gene sequence: CDR1 LGHNA, CDR2 YNFKEQ. CDR3: CASSQDVRETQYF. CDR3 in DNA: TGTGCCAGCAGCCAAGATGTGAGAGAGACCCAGTACTTC.

Regarding this clone: At the DNA level, this CDR3 is encoded by other sequences in the same sample as well. The V and J genes are TRBV28 and TRBJ1-1, with D perhaps matching TRBD1 (5 bases). From germline, CDR1 is MDHEN and CDR2 SYDVKM. V gave up 5 bases and J gave up 4 bases, with 8 bases separating them. There are 12 residues in the CDR3. The CDR3 bases are TGTGCCAGCAGTCCGAGGGGCACTGAAGCTTTCTTT. Translation: CASSPRGTEAFF. The full variable domain, its missing parts supplied by reference TRBV28 and TRBJ1-1, is DVKVTQSSRYLVKRTGEKVFLECVQDMDHENMFWYRQDPGLGLRLIYFSYDVKMKEKGDIPEGYSVSREKKERFSLILESASTNQTSMYLCASSPRGTEAFFGQGTRLTVV.

The chain links TRBV7-9 to TRBJ2-5, with no clear D. The V and J ends lost 3 bases and 4 bases respectively, with 9 bases between them. This CDR3 comprises 13 residues. Germline-derived CDR1 and CDR2 are SEHNR and FQNEAQ (reference sequence). In DNA, the CDR3 is TGTGCCAGCAGCTTGAACGTGGGAGAGACCCAGTACTTC. Its protein is CASSLNVGETQYF.

The rearrangement links TRBV6-6 to TRBJ2-2; unclear D gene. Germline lookup yields CDR1 MNHNY and CDR2 SVGAGI (reference sequence). The V end lost 5 bases, the J end lost 0 bases, and 4 bases lay between the germline ends. This CDR3 contains 13 residues. The CDR3 DNA reads as TGTGCCAGCAGTAACCCGAACACCGGGGAGCTGTTTTTT. Its protein is CASSNPNTGELFF.

Written as DNA, the CDR3 is TGTGCCAGCAGTGAAACCGGACTAGGGCGCAATGAGCAGTTCTTC. Translation gives CASSETGLGRNEQFF. The rearrangement links TRBV25-1 to TRBJ2-1, with 7 bases that match TRBD2. V shed 2 bases and J 6 bases; nucleotides not matched to a gene: 7. The CDR3 length is 15 residues. In germline, CDR1 is MGHDK, CDR2 SYGVNS. The full variable domain, its missing parts supplied by reference TRBV25-1 and TRBJ2-1, is EADIYQTPRYLVIGTGKKITLECSQTMGHDKMYWYQQDPGMELHLIHYSYGVNSTEKGDLSSESTVSRIRTEHFPLTLESARPSHTSQYLCASSETGLGRNEQFFGPGTRLTVL.

This clone was observed a few times. CDR3 amino acids: CASSLAADGSEQYF. The DNA of the CDR3 is TGTGCCAGCAGCTTGGCCGCGGACGGGAGCGAGCAGTACTTC. The chain combines TRBV5-4 with TRBJ2-7; perhaps TRBD2 as D (6 bases). The CDR3 has 14 amino acids. Trimming took 0 bases from V and 6 from J, leaving 13 bases between them. The germline CDR1 and CDR2 sequences are SGHNT and YYREEE (reference sequence). Full variable domain (remainder filled in from reference TRBV5-4 and TRBJ2-7): ETGVTQSPTHLIKTRGQQVTLRCSSQSGHNTVSWYQQALGQGPQFIFQYYREEENGRGNFPPRFSGLQFPNYSSELNVNALELDDSALYLCASSLAADGSEQYFGPGTRLTVT.

The chain couples TRBV7-9 to TRBJ2-7, with D perhaps TRBD1 or TRBD2 (5 bases each). Germline V gene sequence: CDR1 SEHNR, CDR2 FQNEAQ (reference sequence). CDR3 length: 17 residues. Deletions cut 7 bases from V and 3 bases from J, with 25 bases between. In DNA form, the CDR3 reads TGTGCCAGCAACGAGCTTGGGGGTACTCCCCGGGGCTACGAGCAGTACTTC. It is translated as CASNELGGTPRGYEQYF.

This sequence joins TRBV15 and TRBJ1-5; 11 nucleotides align to TRBD1. With V trimmed by 3 bases and J by 2 bases, 3 bases remained unmatched. The CDR3 has 16 residues. The V gene's germline CDR1 is LNHNV and CDR2 YYDKDF (reference sequence). For the CDR3, the DNA is TGTGCCACCAGCAGTGGGACAGGGGGAGGCAATCAGCCCCAGCATTTT. This codes for CATSSGTGGGNQPQHF.

The V gene is TRBV30, the J gene TRBJ2-7; D is perhaps TRBD2 (5 bases). CDR1 and CDR2 from the germline V gene are GTSNPN and SVGIG (reference sequence). This CDR3 has 12 amino acids. Trimming cost V 5 bases and J 0 bases, with 8 bases left between them. CDR3 nucleotides: TGTGCCTGGGTAGGGAGCTCCTACGAGCAGTACTTC. It codes for CAWVGSSYEQYF.

The J gene is TRBJ2-1, the V gene TRBV30; D may be TRBD2 (6 bases). There are 17 residues in the CDR3. The V gene's germline CDR1 is GTSNPN and CDR2 SVGIG (reference sequence). Deletions cut 1 base from V and 2 bases from J, with 18 bases between. CDR3 coding DNA: TGTGCCTGGAGTGCACCCGAGGAGGGCAGGGCCTACAATGAGCAGTTCTTC. Amino acids: CAWSAPEEGRAYNEQFF.

The J gene is TRBJ1-5, the V gene TRBV7-9; D is unresolved. V lost 7 bases and J lost 2, with 6 bases in between. Germline CDR1 SEHNR, CDR2 FQNEAQ (reference sequence). This CDR3 has 12 residues. This CDR3 reads CASTDGNQPQHF. The CDR3 DNA sequence: TGTGCCAGCACCGACGGCAATCAGCCCCAGCATTTT. The variable domain in full, with the rest retrieved from reference TRBV7-9 and TRBJ1-5, is DTGVSQNPRHKITKRGQNVTFRCDPISEHNRLYWYRQTLGQGPEFLTYFQNEAQLEKSRLLSDRFSAERPKGSFSTLEIQRTEQGDSAMYLCASTDGNQPQHFGDGTRLSIL.

This clone was counted once. The genes are TRBV6-1 and TRBJ1-1; TRBD1 is a possible D gene (5 bases). V lost 0 bases to trimming and J lost 5 bases, with 13 bases between them. This CDR3 contains 15 residues. Germline loops: CDR1 MNHNS, CDR2 SASEGT. The CDR3 reads CASSEARGWGTEAFF. In DNA form, the CDR3 reads TGTGCCAGCAGTGAAGCGCGGGGGTGGGGGACTGAAGCTTTCTTT.

The chain joins TRBV6-4 to TRBJ1-5; D is unresolved. Trimming removed 6 bases at V and 5 bases at J, with 11 bases between. Germline CDR1 reads MRHNA; CDR2 reads SNTAGT. This CDR3 comprises 13 residues. The CDR3 nucleotides are TGTGCCAGCAGCCTGGACGGTGATCAGCCCCAGCATTTT. Its protein is CASSLDGDQPQHF.

The chain recombines TRBV19 with TRBJ1-3; no definite D call. The germline V and J ends were trimmed by 3 bases and 0 bases, with 6 bases remaining between them. From germline, CDR1 is LNHDA and CDR2 SQIVND (reference sequence). The CDR3 extends over 14 amino acids. CDR3 residues: CASSMQTSGNTIYF. The CDR3 bases are TGTGCCAGTAGTATGCAGACCTCTGGAAACACCATATATTTT.

V is TRBV7-8 and J is TRBJ2-7; 8 bases fit TRBD1. Trimming took 5 bases from V and 5 from J; bases not matched to a gene: 8. This CDR3 has 14 amino acids. Germline-derived CDR1 and CDR2 are SGHVS and FQNEAQ. CDR3 residues: CASSQNRGADEQYF. Written as DNA, the CDR3 is TGTGCCAGCAGCCAAAACAGGGGGGCGGACGAGCAGTACTTC.

The V gene is TRBV18, the J gene TRBJ1-3; D possibly corresponds to TRBD1 (5 bases). CDR1 and CDR2 from the germline V gene are KGHSH and LQKENI. Trimming removed 3 bases from V and 0 bases from J, with 12 bases in between. The CDR3 contains 16 residues. CDR3 region: CASSPNSGSSGNTIYF. The CDR3 DNA reads TGTGCCAGCTCACCGAATTCAGGGAGCTCTGGAAACACCATATATTTT.

This chain uses TRBV18 with TRBJ2-2; a weak D match, TRBD2 (6 bases). The germline CDR1 and CDR2 sequences are KGHSH and LQKENI. The V end was cut by 0 bases, the J end by 0 bases, with 8 bases between. CDR3 size: 16 residues. The CDR3 region is CASSPPGGPNTGELFF. CDR3 DNA: TGTGCCAGCTCACCACCCGGGGGACCGAACACCGGGGAGCTGTTTTTT.

The rearrangement links TRBV10-1 to TRBJ1-1; D unresolved. CDR3 size: 12 residues. With 3 bases removed from V and 7 bases from J, the gap between germline ends came to 9 bases. CDR1 is WNHNN, CDR2 SYGVQD, per germline (reference sequence). The CDR3 coding sequence is TGCGCCAGCAGTGATCTCGAGGGTGAAGCTTTCTTT. Its translation: CASSDLEGEAFF.

The V gene is TRBV5-1, the J gene TRBJ2-2, with D possibly TRBD1 on 5 matching bases. With 5 bases removed from V and 0 bases from J, the gap between germline ends came to 11 bases. In germline, CDR1 is SGHRS, CDR2 YFSETQ. The length of the CDR3 is 15 residues. This CDR3 is CASRQDRPNTGELFF. CDR3 nucleotides: TGCGCCAGCAGACAAGACAGACCGAACACCGGGGAGCTGTTTTTT.

CDR3 sequence: CASSPVAGVITEAFF. The CDR3 bases are TGTGCCAGTAGCCCTGTGGCAGGGGTAATTACTGAAGCTTTCTTT. This chain joins TRBV19 and TRBJ1-1; TRBD1 might be the D (6 bases). V was cut by 6 bases and J by 5 bases, with 19 bases left in between. CDR3 size: 15 residues. Per the germline V gene, CDR1 is LNHDA and CDR2 is SQIVND (reference sequence).

The rearrangement links TRBV29-1 to TRBJ2-1; TRBD1 matches 8 bases. Germline V gene sequence: CDR1 SQVTM, CDR2 ANQGSEA. CDR3 size: 12 residues. V was clipped by 4 bases and J by 10 bases; unmatched bases: 6. This chain's CDR3 is CSVGAGGREQFF. CDR3 sequence (DNA): TGCAGCGTTGGGGCAGGGGGCCGGGAGCAGTTCTTC.

In its sample, this clone was seen once. The chain employs TRBV9 and TRBJ2-7; TRBD2 matches 7 bases. After removal of 0 bases from V and 1 base from J, the junction contained 7 bases not matched to a gene. This CDR3 contains 16 residues. Germline V gives CDR1 SGDLS, CDR2 YYNGEE. The CDR3 region has the DNA TGTGCCAGCAGCGTAGACGCGGGAGTGGGGTCCTACGAGCAGTACTTC. This codes for CASSVDAGVGSYEQYF.

The genes are TRBV28 and TRBJ1-5; the D is unclear. The CDR3 runs 14 residues. Trimming left V 2 bases short and J 7 bases short, with 12 bases between. Germline CDR1 MDHEN, CDR2 SYDVKM. DNA of the CDR3: TGTGCCAGCAGTTTAAGTGGAGGGTGGCAGCCCCAGCATTTT. Residues: CASSLSGGWQPQHF.